These 10 T cell receptor beta chains share one sample of origin, sequenced in a study of response to subunit inactivated influenza vaccine (dated by TCRdb to 2017 to 2018). The method was RT-PCR. Reads for this sample came from an Illumina HiSeq 2500. Clones were called with MiXCR by TCRdb after fastp trimmed the public reads at Q25, and only in-frame beta chains were retained. CDR3 protein sequences are deduplicated, and each keeps its most common genes and DNA. The sample profile shows 450,000 to 600,000 distinct CDR3 sequences; approximately 15% of them were found once. The ten top clones hold 2.5% to 3.5% of the sample. The input for sequencing was CD4+ T cells sorted from PBMCs, taken 23 months after vaccination. The receptors shown here come from a man in his fifties or sixties who received an inactivated influenza vaccine. Donor details come from another sample of the same person, matched by shared clones.

This rearrangement joins TRBV7-2 to TRBJ2-2, with unresolved D. This CDR3 comprises 16 residues. V was cut by 2 bases and J by 0 bases, with 10 bases left in between. CDR1 is SGHTA, CDR2 FQGNSA, per germline. This CDR3 is CASSLSFDTNTGELFF. The CDR3 DNA sequence: TGTGCCAGCAGCTTAAGTTTCGACACGAACACCGGGGAGCTGTTTTTT.

Only a few counts were recorded for this clonotype. The rearrangement links TRBV12-3 or TRBV12-4 to TRBJ2-4; D may be TRBD2 (5 bases). The V gene lost 7 bases and the J gene lost 7 bases, with 14 bases spanning the gap. The CDR3 is 13 amino acids. The CDR3 coding sequence is TGTGCCAGCACCCTCGGGGTCGTGAACATTCAGTACTTC. Protein product: CASTLGVVNIQYF.

The sample holds many counts of this clonotype. The rearrangement uses TRBV5-1 and TRBJ2-7; the D gene is possibly TRBD2 (5 bases). Germline assignment: CDR1 SGHRS and CDR2 YFSETQ. Trimming stripped 4 bases from V and 3 bases from J, with 17 bases between. The CDR3 is 15 residues long. The CDR3 reads CASSPDGGQIYEQYF. The DNA of the CDR3 is TGCGCCAGCAGCCCGGACGGAGGCCAAATCTACGAGCAGTACTTC.

This clonotype was observed a few times. The J gene is TRBJ1-1, the V gene TRBV18; possibly TRBD1 for D (5 bases). The CDR3 extends over 17 amino acids. V lost 3 bases to trimming and J lost 1 base, with 18 bases between them. Germline V CDR1 and CDR2: KGHSH, LQKENI. The CDR3 sequence: CASSPQTRGSRNTEAFF. The CDR3, as DNA: TGTGCCAGCTCACCCCAGACAAGGGGATCGAGGAACACTGAAGCTTTCTTT.

This clonotype showed up just a few times. This sequence joins TRBV11-2 and TRBJ2-7; weak D call: TRBD2 (6 bases). Germline values: CDR1 SGHAT, CDR2 FQNNGV. The CDR3 has 16 amino acids. V gave up 0 bases and J gave up 2 bases, with 14 bases separating them. The CDR3: CASSLDLGGGTYEQYF. In DNA form, the CDR3 reads TGTGCCAGCAGCTTAGATCTGGGGGGAGGAACCTACGAGCAGTACTTC.

V is TRBV5-1 and J is TRBJ1-1, with D unresolved. CDR1 and CDR2 (germline): SGHRS, YFSETQ. The CDR3 runs 14 residues. The V gene lost 0 bases and the J gene lost 10 bases, with 16 bases spanning the gap. CDR3 bases: TGCGCCAGCAGCTTGGCCGTGACCGGCAGCCTAGCTTTCTTT. As protein: CASSLAVTGSLAFF. Complete variable domain (other parts from reference TRBV5-1 and TRBJ1-1): KAGVTQTPRYLIKTRGQQVTLSCSPISGHRSVSWYQQTPGQGLQFLFEYFSETQRNKGNFPGRFSGRQFSNSRSEMNVSTLELGDSALYLCASSLAVTGSLAFFGQGTRLTVV.

This clonotype was observed at least ten times. The V gene is TRBV20-1, the J gene TRBJ2-5, with D perhaps given as TRBD1 or TRBD2 (5 bases each). V was cut by 0 bases and J by 10 bases, with 18 bases left in between. Germline CDR1 is DFQATT and CDR2 is SNEGSKA (reference sequence). The length of the CDR3 is 14 residues. CDR3 sequence: CSARERGKLGDQYF. The CDR3 DNA reads TGCAGTGCTAGAGAACGGGGAAAATTAGGGGACCAGTACTTC.

The chain combines TRBV29-1 with TRBJ2-7; a weak D match, TRBD2 (5 bases). Germline CDR1 reads SQVTM; CDR2 reads ANQGSEA. V was trimmed by 7 bases and J by 1 base, leaving 11 bases between them. The CDR3 is 12 amino acids. The CDR3 DNA follows: TGCAGCGCCGCGGGCGCATCCTACGAGCAGTACTTC. Translating it yields CSAAGASYEQYF.

This chain joins TRBV6-1 and TRBJ1-2; 8 bases match TRBD1. Germline V gene data show CDR1 as MNHNS and CDR2 as SASEGT. Trimming at V came to 2 bases and at J to 5 bases, leaving 4 bases not matched to a gene. CDR3 size: 14 residues. The DNA of the CDR3 is TGTGCCAGCAGTGAATCCCACAGGGGGTATGGCTACACCTTC. Protein: CASSESHRGYGYTF.

This clonotype was seen a few times. The chain employs TRBV4-2 and TRBJ2-2; TRBD1 aligns across 12 bases. J lost 4 bases, V lost 0 bases, and 3 bases had no gene match. This CDR3 region has 17 residues. Germline V gene sequence: CDR1 LGHNA, CDR2 YNFKEQ. CDR3 sequence reads: CASSQDWDRGLTGELFF. The CDR3 nucleotides are TGTGCCAGCAGCCAAGATTGGGACAGGGGGCTCACCGGGGAGCTGTTTTTT.